Below, 17 T cell receptor beta chains from the same sample are listed, as sequenced in a study of blood T cell repertoires in COVID-19. Profiled with immunoSEQ multiplex PCR; TCRdb holds only in-frame clones, not every one. The data hold 150,000 to 200,000 clones, with 82% observed a single time. The specimen was peripheral blood. All receptors derive from a woman between 55 and 75 years old with COVID-19, enrolled during active disease.

V gene TRBV19 combines with J gene TRBJ2-3; 12 bases map to TRBD2. CDR1 is LNHDA, CDR2 SQIVND, per germline (reference sequence). V gave up 5 bases and J gave up 1 base; unmatched junction bases: 4. CDR3 size: 16 residues. CDR3: CASSVLAGGGTDTQYF. In DNA form, the CDR3 reads TGTGCCAGTAGTGTCCTAGCGGGAGGGGGCACAGATACGCAGTATTTT.

V gene TRBV7-3 combines with J gene TRBJ2-6, with unresolved D. Germline V CDR1 and CDR2: SGHTA, FQGTGA. The CDR3 runs 13 residues. V lost 3 bases to trimming and J lost 3 bases, with 3 bases between them. Here the CDR3 DNA reads TGTGCCAGCAGCTTCGGTGGGGCCAACGTCCTGACTTTC. It encodes CASSFGGANVLTF.

This chain connects TRBV28 to TRBJ2-6; D possibly corresponds to TRBD1 (5 bases). The CDR3 is 15 amino acids. Looked up from germline, CDR1 is MDHEN and CDR2 is SYDVKM. V was pared by 1 base and J by 2 bases, with 6 bases between. The CDR3 loop is CASSLLGAGANVLTF. The CDR3 DNA is TGTGCCAGCAGTTTATTAGGGGCTGGGGCCAACGTCCTGACTTTC. The whole variable domain, filled in from reference TRBV28 and TRBJ2-6, reads DVKVTQSSRYLVKRTGEKVFLECVQDMDHENMFWYRQDPGLGLRLIYFSYDVKMKEKGDIPEGYSVSREKKERFSLILESASTNQTSMYLCASSLLGAGANVLTFGAGSRLTVL.

The chain couples TRBV30 to TRBJ1-6, with 7 positions matching TRBD1. Per the germline V gene, CDR1 is GTSNPN and CDR2 is SVGIG (reference sequence). This CDR3 spans 14 amino acids. As DNA, the CDR3 is TGTGTCGACAATGACGGGCAGGGGGTGTACCCCCTCCACTTT. It specifies CVDNDGQGVYPLHF.

The chain recombines TRBV28 with TRBJ2-4, with D possibly being TRBD1 (6 bases). Trimming left V 5 bases short and J 3 bases short, with 14 bases between. CDR1 is MDHEN and CDR2 is SYDVKM in the germline V gene. The CDR3 has 15 amino acids. The CDR3 nucleotides are TGTGCCAGCAGTACACAGGGTTACGGCAAAAACATTCAGTACTTC. This sequence encodes CASSTQGYGKNIQYF.

V usage is TRBV28 and J usage is TRBJ1-2, with D unresolved. Germline loops: CDR1 MDHEN, CDR2 SYDVKM. This CDR3 spans 14 amino acids. V dropped 5 bases and J dropped 8 bases, with 18 bases sitting between them. The CDR3 spells CASSKQMLGEGYTF. Here the CDR3 DNA reads TGTGCCAGCAGTAAACAAATGCTCGGGGAGGGCTACACCTTC.

In its sample, this clone was seen many times. J is TRBJ2-3 and V is TRBV28, with 8 bases fitting TRBD2. V gave up 3 bases and J gave up 3 bases; unmatched junction bases: 2. This CDR3 is 14 amino acids long. Looked up from germline, CDR1 is MDHEN and CDR2 is SYDVKM. This CDR3 is CASSFLAGTDTQYF. The CDR3 bases are TGTGCCAGCAGTTTTTTAGCGGGGACAGATACGCAGTATTTT.

This clone was seen repeatedly, ten times or more. The gene calls are TRBV18 and TRBJ1-1, with 12 bases that match TRBD1. CDR1 and CDR2 from the germline V gene are KGHSH and LQKENI. The V gene end was trimmed by 2 bases and the J gene end by 6 bases; junction bases not matched to a gene: 4. The CDR3 is 15 amino acids. CDR3 amino acids: CASSPGGTGGPEAFF. CDR3 nucleotides: TGTGCCAGCTCACCAGGAGGGACAGGGGGCCCTGAAGCTTTCTTT.

Worth noting for this clone: Sequence at one end of the junction differs from germline and may be a read error. V is TRBV7-7 and J is TRBJ1-5; possible D gene TRBD1, 5 bases. There are 16 residues in the CDR3. The V gene's germline CDR1 is SSHAT and CDR2 FNYEAQ (reference sequence). The CDR3 region has the DNA TGTGCTAGCAGCTTCAACAGGTTGGAGTCATACCAGCCCCAGCATTTT. This gives the protein CASSFNRLESYQPQHF.

The chain links TRBV27 to TRBJ2-1; 9 bases align to TRBD1. The junction had 9 bases not matched to a gene; V was cut back by 9 bases and J by 9 bases. Germline CDR1 reads MNHEY; CDR2 reads SMNVEV (reference sequence). The CDR3 has 13 residues. In nucleotides, the CDR3 is TGTGCCAGTCGTGGACAGGGGACAGGTGAGCAGTTCTTC. This translates into CASRGQGTGEQFF.

This sequence joins TRBV5-1 and TRBJ1-2, with D maybe TRBD1 (6 bases). V lost 1 base, J lost 3 bases, and 19 bases lay in between. The CDR3 is 17 amino acids. Looked up from germline, CDR1 is SGHRS and CDR2 is YFSETQ. This CDR3 is CASSLSPRGLHYYGYTF. CDR3 nucleotides: TGCGCCAGCAGCTTGTCCCCCAGGGGTCTACACTACTATGGCTACACCTTC.

The chain links TRBV11-3 to TRBJ2-1, with D tentatively TRBD1 (6 bases). The V gene's germline CDR1 is SGHNT and CDR2 YENEEA. The length of the CDR3 is 17 residues. The V gene lost 2 bases and the J gene lost 0 bases, with 14 bases spanning the gap. As DNA, the CDR3 is TGTGCCAGCAGCTTAAGTGTAGGGGGTAGCTCCTACAATGAGCAGTTCTTC. This codes for CASSLSVGGSSYNEQFF.

The chain employs TRBV30 and TRBJ2-2; D might be TRBD2 (6 bases). The CDR3 spans 18 residues. Germline V gives CDR1 GTSNPN, CDR2 SVGIG (reference sequence). V lost 4 bases and J lost 1, with 22 bases in between. CDR3 coding DNA: TGTGCCTGGACCCGCTGGCGGGCTAGCGATTTGAACACCGGGGAGCTGTTTTTT. Its protein is CAWTRWRASDLNTGELFF.

The J gene is TRBJ1-2, the V gene TRBV3-1 (or the pseudogene TRBV3-2); 9 bases agree with TRBD1. The CDR3 contains 16 residues. With 0 bases clipped from V and 8 bases from J, the junction kept 10 bases outside the gene matches. Germline lookup yields CDR1 LGHDT and CDR2 YNNKEL (reference sequence). The chain's CDR3 is CASSQDWSGTGNGYTF. The CDR3 coding sequence is TGTGCCAGCAGCCAAGATTGGTCCGGGACAGGGAACGGCTACACCTTC.

This chain connects TRBV3-1 (or the pseudogene TRBV3-2) to TRBJ2-4; D is perhaps TRBD2 (5 bases). This CDR3 has 13 amino acids. The germline CDR1 and CDR2 sequences are LGHDT and YNNKEL (reference sequence). V lost 3 bases to trimming and J lost 7 bases, with 10 bases between them. CDR3 sequence: CASSQLEGNIQYF. CDR3 sequence (DNA): TGTGCCAGCAGCCAGTTAGAGGGTAACATTCAGTACTTC.

This chain links TRBV2 with TRBJ1-1; D not resolved. Trimming shortened V by 4 bases and J by 1 base, and 7 bases separated the two germline ends. Germline V gene sequence: CDR1 SNHLY, CDR2 FYNNEI. The CDR3 length is 13 residues. The CDR3 sequence is CASSVYRNTEAFF. Here the CDR3 DNA reads TGTGCCAGCAGTGTGTACAGGAACACTGAAGCTTTCTTT. The full variable domain, completed using reference TRBV2 and TRBJ1-1, is EPEVTQTPSHQVTQMGQEVILRCVPISNHLYFYWYRQILGQKVEFLVSFYNNEISEKSEIFDDQFSVERPDGSNFTLKIRSTKLEDSAMYFCASSVYRNTEAFFGQGTRLTVV.

This clone was detected once. The chain has TRBV7-2 and TRBJ2-7; weak D call: TRBD2 (5 bases). CDR1 and CDR2 (germline): SGHTA, FQGNSA. The V gene lost 1 base and the J gene lost 4 bases, with 8 bases spanning the gap. This CDR3 contains 13 residues. The CDR3, as DNA: TGTGCCAGCAGCTTAGTACGGGGATACGAGCAGTACTTC. It encodes CASSLVRGYEQYF.